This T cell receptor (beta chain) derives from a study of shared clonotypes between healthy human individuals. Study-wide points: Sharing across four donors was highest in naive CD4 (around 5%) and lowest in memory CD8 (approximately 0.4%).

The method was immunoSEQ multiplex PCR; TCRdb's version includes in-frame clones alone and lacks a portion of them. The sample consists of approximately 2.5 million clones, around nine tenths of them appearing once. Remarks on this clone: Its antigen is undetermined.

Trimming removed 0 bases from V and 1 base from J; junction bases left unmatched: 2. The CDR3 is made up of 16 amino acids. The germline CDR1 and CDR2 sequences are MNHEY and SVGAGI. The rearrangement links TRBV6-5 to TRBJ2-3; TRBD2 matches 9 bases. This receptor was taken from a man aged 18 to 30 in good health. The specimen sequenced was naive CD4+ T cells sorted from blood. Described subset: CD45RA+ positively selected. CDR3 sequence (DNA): TGTGCCAGCAGTTACTCAGCTAGCGGGGGCACAGATACGCAGTATTTT. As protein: CASSYSASGGTDTQYF.